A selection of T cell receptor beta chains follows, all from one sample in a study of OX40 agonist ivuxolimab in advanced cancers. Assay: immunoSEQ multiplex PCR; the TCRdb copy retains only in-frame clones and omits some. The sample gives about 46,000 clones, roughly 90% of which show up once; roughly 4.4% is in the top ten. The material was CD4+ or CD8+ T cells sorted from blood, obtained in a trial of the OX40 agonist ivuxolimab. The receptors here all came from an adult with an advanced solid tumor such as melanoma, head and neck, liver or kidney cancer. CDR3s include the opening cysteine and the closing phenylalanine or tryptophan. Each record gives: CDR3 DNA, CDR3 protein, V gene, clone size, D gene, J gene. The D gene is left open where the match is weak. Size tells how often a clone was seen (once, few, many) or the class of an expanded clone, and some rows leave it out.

CDR3nt: TGTGCCAGCAGTTACGGTAGTTTTGACGACTACACCTTC; CDR3aa: CASSYGSFDDYTF; v_gene: TRBV6-6; abundance: -; d_gene: -; j_gene: TRBJ1-2
CDR3nt: TGTGCCACCAGCAGAGATTTACGGCAGGAGAATAGCAATCAGCCCCAGCATTTT; CDR3aa: CATSRDLRQENSNQPQHF; v_gene: TRBV15; abundance: -; d_gene: -; j_gene: TRBJ1-5
CDR3nt: TGTGCCAGCAGCGTAGGGGGAGCGGGAGAGGGCTACGAGCAGTACTTC; CDR3aa: CASSVGGAGEGYEQYF; v_gene: TRBV9; abundance: few; d_gene: TRBD2; j_gene: TRBJ2-7
CDR3nt: TGTGCCAGCAGTGAGACTAGCGGGGGGGCAGATACGCAGTATTTT; CDR3aa: CASSETSGGADTQYF; v_gene: TRBV6-1; abundance: few; d_gene: TRBD2; j_gene: TRBJ2-3
CDR3nt: TGCGCCAGCAGTGAGGGGGACAGAAGTACCTTC; CDR3aa: CASSEGDRSTF; v_gene: TRBV10-2; abundance: -; d_gene: TRBD1; j_gene: TRBJ1-2
CDR3nt: TGTGCCAGCAGTTTATTGAAAGTATCGGGGTATCACGAGCAGTACTTC; CDR3aa: CASSLLKVSGYHEQYF; v_gene: TRBV27; abundance: -; d_gene: -; j_gene: TRBJ2-7
CDR3nt: TGCAGCGTTGAACCACTCAGGGGGGCTATTTACGAGCAGTACTTC; CDR3aa: CSVEPLRGAIYEQYF; v_gene: TRBV29-1; abundance: -; d_gene: -; j_gene: TRBJ2-7
CDR3nt: TGTGCCAGCAGTTTATTTAGCACAGATACGCAGTATTTT; CDR3aa: CASSLFSTDTQYF; v_gene: TRBV27; abundance: -; d_gene: -; j_gene: TRBJ2-3
CDR3nt: TGTGCCAGCAGCCAAGAAGAGGGACAGGGGCACAATGAGCAGTTCTTC; CDR3aa: CASSQEEGQGHNEQFF; v_gene: TRBV4-2; abundance: -; d_gene: TRBD1; j_gene: TRBJ2-1
CDR3nt: TGTGCCAGCACCTTTTTGGGCAGGGAGCAGTTCTTC; CDR3aa: CASTFLGREQFF; v_gene: TRBV27; abundance: -; d_gene: -; j_gene: TRBJ2-1
CDR3nt: TGTGCCAGCAGTTCCGGGACAGGGGGGGTTGGCTACACCTTC; CDR3aa: CASSSGTGGVGYTF; v_gene: TRBV28; abundance: -; d_gene: TRBD1; j_gene: TRBJ1-2
CDR3nt: TGTGCCAGCAGGCCCGTCCACACAGATACGCAGTATTTT; CDR3aa: CASRPVHTDTQYF; v_gene: TRBV27; abundance: -; d_gene: -; j_gene: TRBJ2-3
CDR3nt: TGTGCCAGCAGCTTAAGGGGGAGGGTCCAAGATACGCAGTATTTT; CDR3aa: CASSLRGRVQDTQYF; v_gene: TRBV11-2; abundance: once; d_gene: -; j_gene: TRBJ2-3
CDR3nt: TGTGCCAGCAGTGAATCGGCGCTCGCGAACACCGGGGAGCTGTTTTTT; CDR3aa: CASSESALANTGELFF; v_gene: TRBV25-1; abundance: -; d_gene: -; j_gene: TRBJ2-2
CDR3nt: TGTGCCAGCAGCTTAGTGGGCCTGAACACTGAAGCTTTCTTT; CDR3aa: CASSLVGLNTEAFF; v_gene: TRBV7-2; abundance: -; d_gene: -; j_gene: TRBJ1-1
CDR3nt: TGTGCCAGCAGCTTAGGCAGGGCGCTTGACGAGCAGTACTTC; CDR3aa: CASSLGRALDEQYF; v_gene: TRBV13; abundance: -; d_gene: -; j_gene: TRBJ2-7
CDR3nt: TGTGCCAGTAGTCTACTAAAAGGCGCCGACGAGCAGTACTTC; CDR3aa: CASSLLKGADEQYF; v_gene: TRBV19; abundance: -; d_gene: -; j_gene: TRBJ2-7
CDR3nt: TGTGCCAGTAGTATCTTGCTGCACAATGAGCAGTTCTTC; CDR3aa: CASSILLHNEQFF; v_gene: TRBV19; abundance: -; d_gene: -; j_gene: TRBJ2-1
CDR3nt: TGTGCCAGCAGCGCCAGGGACAGCCAAGAGACCCAGTACTTC; CDR3aa: CASSARDSQETQYF; v_gene: TRBV9; abundance: few; d_gene: TRBD1; j_gene: TRBJ2-5
CDR3nt: TGTGCCAGCAGCGCCCCCCCGGTGGACTGGCGGGGTACAGATACGCAGTATTTT; CDR3aa: CASSAPPVDWRGTDTQYF; v_gene: TRBV9; abundance: -; d_gene: -; j_gene: TRBJ2-3
CDR3nt: TGCGCCAGCAGCCCAGGATCGGCCGGGGAGCTGTTTTTT; CDR3aa: CASSPGSAGELFF; v_gene: TRBV5-1; abundance: -; d_gene: -; j_gene: TRBJ2-2
CDR3nt: TGTGCCAGTAACCTCGGACATTCCCTGAACACTGAAGCTTTCTTT; CDR3aa: CASNLGHSLNTEAFF; v_gene: TRBV19; abundance: -; d_gene: -; j_gene: TRBJ1-1
CDR3nt: TGTGCCAGCAGTTTTTCCGACAATGAGCAGTTCTTC; CDR3aa: CASSFSDNEQFF; v_gene: TRBV28; abundance: -; d_gene: -; j_gene: TRBJ2-1
CDR3nt: TGTGCCAGCAGCGTAGATGTTGGGGGGGGCCCCTACAATGAGCAGTTCTTC; CDR3aa: CASSVDVGGGPYNEQFF; v_gene: TRBV9; abundance: -; d_gene: -; j_gene: TRBJ2-1
CDR3nt: TGTGCCAGCAGTTCGGGGACAGGGTGGACTGAAGCTTTCTTT; CDR3aa: CASSSGTGWTEAFF; v_gene: TRBV27; abundance: -; d_gene: TRBD1; j_gene: TRBJ1-1
CDR3nt: TGTGCCTGGAGTGTACAAGTGGCTTTCTTT; CDR3aa: CAWSVQVAFF; v_gene: TRBV30; abundance: -; d_gene: -; j_gene: TRBJ1-1
CDR3nt: TGCAGCGTCATTTCCTCCGACCGGGGACTGTTTTTT; CDR3aa: CSVISSDRGLFF; v_gene: TRBV29-1; abundance: -; d_gene: -; j_gene: TRBJ1-4
CDR3nt: TGCGCCAGCAGTAACAGGGGCGGTGGCAATCAGCCCCAGCATTTT; CDR3aa: CASSNRGGGNQPQHF; v_gene: TRBV10-2; abundance: -; d_gene: TRBD1; j_gene: TRBJ1-5
CDR3nt: TGTGCCAGCAGTGGACTAGGTTACAGCTCCTACGAGCAGTACTTC; CDR3aa: CASSGLGYSSYEQYF; v_gene: TRBV6-5; abundance: -; d_gene: TRBD2; j_gene: TRBJ2-7
CDR3nt: TGTGCCAGCAGCCACTCCAGCGACCCTAGCGGGGACTACAATGAGCAGTTCTTC; CDR3aa: CASSHSSDPSGDYNEQFF; v_gene: TRBV4-2; abundance: once; d_gene: TRBD2; j_gene: TRBJ2-1
CDR3nt: TGTGCCAGCTTAATGTTAGGTTCGGCCGGGGAGCTGTTTTTT; CDR3aa: CASLMLGSAGELFF; v_gene: TRBV6-1; abundance: -; d_gene: -; j_gene: TRBJ2-2
CDR3nt: TGTGCTAGTGGTTTAGGGGACACCGGGGAGCTGTTTTTT; CDR3aa: CASGLGDTGELFF; v_gene: TRBV12-5; abundance: -; d_gene: -; j_gene: TRBJ2-2
CDR3nt: TGTGCCAGCAGCCGGGACAATGGAGAATTGAGCACAGATACGCAGTATTTT; CDR3aa: CASSRDNGELSTDTQYF; v_gene: TRBV9; abundance: -; d_gene: -; j_gene: TRBJ2-3
CDR3nt: TGTGCCAGCAGCATCCCAGATACGCAGTATTTT; CDR3aa: CASSIPDTQYF; v_gene: TRBV21-1; abundance: -; d_gene: -; j_gene: TRBJ2-3
CDR3nt: TGTGCCAGCAGCTTAGCAGGGAACTACGAGCAGTACTTC; CDR3aa: CASSLAGNYEQYF; v_gene: TRBV11-2; abundance: -; d_gene: -; j_gene: TRBJ2-7
CDR3nt: TGTGCCAGCTCACGGAGACAGGGGGGAAGCACAGATACGCAGTATTTT; CDR3aa: CASSRRQGGSTDTQYF; v_gene: TRBV18; abundance: -; d_gene: TRBD1; j_gene: TRBJ2-3
CDR3nt: TGTGCCAGCAGTGAAGGGCAGGGGACTGGGGGGACCCAGTACTTC; CDR3aa: CASSEGQGTGGTQYF; v_gene: TRBV6-1; abundance: -; d_gene: -; j_gene: TRBJ2-5
CDR3nt: TGTGCCAGCAGCTTAGAAGGGACAGCCGACACCGGGGAGCTGTTTTTT; CDR3aa: CASSLEGTADTGELFF; v_gene: TRBV7-2; abundance: -; d_gene: TRBD1; j_gene: TRBJ2-2
CDR3nt: TGCGCCAGCAGCCAGGGACAGGGGTTCGCCCTTGAAGCTTTCTTT; CDR3aa: CASSQGQGFALEAFF; v_gene: TRBV5-1; abundance: -; d_gene: TRBD1; j_gene: TRBJ1-1
CDR3nt: TGTGCCAGCAGCCCCACTCTGGGGGGTAACTATGGCTACACCTTC; CDR3aa: CASSPTLGGNYGYTF; v_gene: TRBV7-3; abundance: -; d_gene: -; j_gene: TRBJ1-2
CDR3nt: TGTGCCAGCAGCGAGGTACCGGGAGTGAGAGAGACCCAGTACTTC; CDR3aa: CASSEVPGVRETQYF; v_gene: TRBV5-4; abundance: -; d_gene: -; j_gene: TRBJ2-5
CDR3nt: TGCAGCGCTCGGGGACAGGGGACTAATGAAAAACTGTTTTTT; CDR3aa: CSARGQGTNEKLFF; v_gene: TRBV29-1; abundance: -; d_gene: TRBD1; j_gene: TRBJ1-4
CDR3nt: TGTGCCAGCAGTGTATCAAGGGGGACATCCCCTAACTATGGCTACACCTTC; CDR3aa: CASSVSRGTSPNYGYTF; v_gene: TRBV2; abundance: -; d_gene: -; j_gene: TRBJ1-2
CDR3nt: TGCGCCAGCAGCCACGCGACAGGGGGCACCGGGGAGCTGTTTTTT; CDR3aa: CASSHATGGTGELFF; v_gene: TRBV4-3; abundance: -; d_gene: TRBD1; j_gene: TRBJ2-2
CDR3nt: TGTGCCAGCAGTCCCCGGTGGGGGACCAACTATGGCTACACCTTC; CDR3aa: CASSPRWGTNYGYTF; v_gene: TRBV6-5; abundance: -; d_gene: -; j_gene: TRBJ1-2
CDR3nt: TGCAGCGTTGAAGTTGGGTTTGGGGCTACAAACATTCAGTACTTC; CDR3aa: CSVEVGFGATNIQYF; v_gene: TRBV29-1; abundance: -; d_gene: -; j_gene: TRBJ2-4
CDR3nt: TGCAGCGTTGCCGGGACTAGCGGGGTATACAATGAGCAGTTCTTC; CDR3aa: CSVAGTSGVYNEQFF; v_gene: TRBV29-1; abundance: -; d_gene: TRBD2; j_gene: TRBJ2-1
CDR3nt: TGCGCCAGCAGCCCGCCGGGCCCCAAACCCTACAATGAGCAGTTCTTC; CDR3aa: CASSPPGPKPYNEQFF; v_gene: TRBV4-1; abundance: once; d_gene: -; j_gene: TRBJ2-1
CDR3nt: TGTGCCACCAGCACCACTAGCGGGAGTCTCCACGAGCAGTACTTC; CDR3aa: CATSTTSGSLHEQYF; v_gene: TRBV15; abundance: -; d_gene: TRBD2; j_gene: TRBJ2-7
CDR3nt: TGTGCCAGCAGCATAGGGGGGCTCGGGACAGCCTATAATTCACCCCTCCACTTT; CDR3aa: CASSIGGLGTAYNSPLHF; v_gene: TRBV9; abundance: -; d_gene: TRBD1; j_gene: TRBJ1-6
CDR3nt: TGTGCCGGCAGTTTTGGGGGGGCGGGAACTGAAGCTTTCTTT; CDR3aa: CAGSFGGAGTEAFF; v_gene: TRBV27; abundance: -; d_gene: -; j_gene: TRBJ1-1
CDR3nt: TGTGCCACCCTGACAGGGGACGGGGAGCTGTTTTTT; CDR3aa: CATLTGDGELFF; v_gene: TRBV10-3; abundance: -; d_gene: TRBD1; j_gene: TRBJ2-2
CDR3nt: TGTGCCACCAGCAAACCGATCCGGGACGGGACCTACAATGAGCAGTTCTTC; CDR3aa: CATSKPIRDGTYNEQFF; v_gene: TRBV15; abundance: -; d_gene: -; j_gene: TRBJ2-1
CDR3nt: TGTGCCAGCAGCTCCGAGCTAGGCGGTACGAACACCGGGGAGCTGTTTTTT; CDR3aa: CASSSELGGTNTGELFF; v_gene: TRBV7-3; abundance: -; d_gene: -; j_gene: TRBJ2-2
CDR3nt: TGCGCCAGCAGCCAAGCTAGCGGGGCTTACTACGAGCAGTACTTC; CDR3aa: CASSQASGAYYEQYF; v_gene: TRBV4-1; abundance: -; d_gene: TRBD2; j_gene: TRBJ2-7